Listed below are T cell receptor beta chains from one sample, sequenced in a study of blood T cell repertoires in COVID-19. Assay used: immunoSEQ multiplex PCR; TCRdb lists only in-frame clones, some missing. Among around 31,000 clones listed, 70% to 90% were seen once. Sequenced input: peripheral blood. The receptors here all came from a man in his sixties with COVID-19, enrolled during active disease. CDR3s leave out the opening cysteine and the closing phenylalanine or tryptophan.

j_call,v_call,cdr3_aa
TRBJ2-3,TRBV29-1,SVEDRADPY
TRBJ2-7,TRBV6-1,ASSEDVPSYEQY
TRBJ2-4,TRBV28,ASSPDRAKNIQY
TRBJ2-7,TRBV3-1/TRBV3-2,ASSQGLFRTGANLAYEQY
TRBJ1-1,TRBV3-1/TRBV3-2,ASSQGDRGTEAF
TRBJ2-3,TRBV19,ASSQSTDTQY
TRBJ2-7,TRBV7-2,ASSLVLGRVEQY
TRBJ1-2,TRBV4-2,ASSQDNHPGYGYT
TRBJ2-2,TRBV21-1,ASSNWIAAARDRERNTGELF
TRBJ2-1,TRBV5-1,ASSILAGPGNEQF
TRBJ2-1,TRBV4-2,ASSSQTSDEQF
TRBJ2-5,TRBV7-2,ASSSYQETQY
TRBJ2-1,TRBV19,ASSILGLAGVYNEQF
TRBJ2-7,TRBV30,AWSAGTGEYEQY
TRBJ2-1,TRBV18,ASSPTRGGSDEQF
TRBJ1-5,TRBV19,ASSKGQGAANQPQH
TRBJ2-5,TRBV7-2,ASSLGGVLQETQY
TRBJ2-2,TRBV9,ASSGSGQSPSTGELF
TRBJ2-3,TRBV3-1/TRBV3-2,ASSLQGETGTDTQY
TRBJ1-2,TRBV28,ASKSGYPGYT
TRBJ2-3,TRBV11-2,ASSLRASTDTQY
TRBJ2-7,TRBV18,ASSPRTSHEQY
TRBJ2-1,TRBV4-3,ASSHGLAGYNEQF
TRBJ2-7,TRBV7-9,ASSSEVGQGLEQY
TRBJ1-2,TRBV19,ASSPQDSGYGYT
TRBJ1-2,TRBV30,AWTLRTDHNGYT
TRBJ2-7,TRBV28,ASSFDLAVSYEQY
TRBJ2-1,TRBV14,ASSQAGGLNEQF
TRBJ1-6,TRBV6-1,ASSEGLRQGLSPLH
TRBJ1-4,TRBV7-2,ASSLVVDREKLF
TRBJ2-5,TRBV3-1/TRBV3-2,ASSQDETSDQETQY
TRBJ1-1,TRBV18,ASSPTPNTEAF
TRBJ2-3,TRBV10-3,AQWDRDITDTQY
TRBJ2-7,TRBV6-5,ASSPGPGVWGEQY
TRBJ2-7,TRBV3-1/TRBV3-2,ASSQFGTGGPYEQY
TRBJ2-3,TRBV30,AWSDSGQADTQY
TRBJ2-6,TRBV27,ASSSRGGGSGANVLT
TRBJ1-1,TRBV28,ASSLQGANTEAF
TRBJ2-1,TRBV28,AIRPAGTAYNEQF
TRBJ1-1,TRBV4-3,ASSQDLDRGWTEAF
TRBJ1-3,TRBV7-9,ASSFSSGTPSSGNTIY
TRBJ2-7,TRBV5-1,ASSLGLAGVYEQY
TRBJ2-6,TRBV15,ATSKTGAGANVLT
TRBJ1-3,TRBV30,AWSVVTGGNTIY
TRBJ1-1,TRBV6-4,ASSESGGALYAF
TRBJ1-6,TRBV9,ASSLRTGDFSPLH
TRBJ2-3,TRBV7-9,ASSSDRGPTDTQY
TRBJ2-1,TRBV7-8,ASSLSGRALEF
TRBJ2-2,TRBV2,ASSGSRNTGELF
TRBJ2-2,TRBV9,ASSSTGVRTGELF
TRBJ2-1,TRBV19,ASSGRSYNEQF
TRBJ1-5,TRBV12-5,ASGRSGGLGNQPQH
TRBJ1-3,TRBV9,ASSPRDRSSGNTIY
TRBJ1-5,TRBV1,TSSQDRDRGAQPQH
TRBJ2-7,TRBV10-1,ASSGGTGVTYEQY